Sequencing of this T cell receptor beta chain was carried out in a study of fetal regulatory T cell absence and autoimmunity listed by TCRdb under 2017. With respect to the entire study: Exocrine pancreas autoimmunity was observed in the IPEX patients in the absence of clinical diabetes.

On the immunoSEQ human TCRbeta survey platform, TCRbeta CDR3 regions were amplified and barcoded with a two-step multiplex PCR. Sequencing of the libraries was done on Illumina instruments, and IgH was sequenced in parallel from the same samples. In the source study's methods: To remove PCR and sequencing errors, raw reads were filtered against the IMGT V, D, J definitions and then binned using a nearest-neighbor algorithm. Clones were defined by identical nucleotide sequence; differential abundance between tissues used per-clone Fisher exact tests with pFDR threshold p<0.01. Clones whose frequencies were too low for statistical inference were excluded by a minimum inclusion filter of 10 in either sample. The immunoSEQ Analyzer was used for pairwise clonal comparisons, while IMGT tools were used to assess gene family usage. This is the immuneACCESS table as TCRdb keeps it, with only in-frame sequences that have V and J called. A part of the clones is gone; compared with another copy, unresolved V genes explain less than half, and the rest is unexplained. V and J calls plus clone size are reproduced from that table; the DNA served to infer D and trimming. Present in this sample are 95,000 or so clones, 72% of which were seen just once. Approximately 1.9% of the sample comes from the top ten.

What the study reported, not specific to this receptor: The oligoclonal enrichment was interpreted as support for antigen-driven autoimmunity occurring in the pancreas before birth in IPEX syndrome. Compared with cord blood, the pancreas TCR compartment showed significant oligoclonal enrichment, and some top clones were enriched more than 85-fold. Cord blood and pancreas had broadly similar TRB gene family usage, resembling published neonatal and adult repertoires.

CDR1 and CDR2 (MNHNS, SASEGT) derive from the germline V gene. V sheds 7 bases and J sheds 7 bases, leaving 11 bases between their ends. The CDR3, from cysteine to phenylalanine, totals 12 residues. Left in the record is the CDR3 DNA by itself, 36 bases read in frame from the first base. Note on this clone: Its antigen is still unknown. It has no much larger one-base neighbor in the sample; base qualities were not kept.

Genomic DNA obtained from frozen pancreas tissue was processed for repertoire sequencing. The DNeasy Blood and Tissue Kit was used to extract about 2-3 ug of genomic DNA from either umbilical cord blood or frozen pancreas. This receptor was identified in a male donor with IPEX syndrome. The sequenced sample was pancreas tissue. Recombination linked TRBV6-1 to TRBJ1-3, with a weak D call of TRBD1 (6 bases match). The DNA sequence is as follows: TGTGCCAGCAACCAGGGGACGAACACCATATATTTT. It codes for CASNQGTNTIYF.